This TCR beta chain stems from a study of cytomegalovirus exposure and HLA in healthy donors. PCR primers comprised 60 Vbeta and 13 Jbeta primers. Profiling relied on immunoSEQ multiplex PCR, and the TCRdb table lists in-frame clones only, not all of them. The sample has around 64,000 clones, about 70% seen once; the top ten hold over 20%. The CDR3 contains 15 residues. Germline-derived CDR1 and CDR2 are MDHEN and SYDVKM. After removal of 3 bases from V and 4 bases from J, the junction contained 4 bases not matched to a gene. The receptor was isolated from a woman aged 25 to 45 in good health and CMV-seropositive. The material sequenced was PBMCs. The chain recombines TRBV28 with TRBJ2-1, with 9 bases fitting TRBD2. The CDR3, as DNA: TGTGCCAGCAGTTTCGCGGGAGGGAGATACAATGAGCAGTTCTTC. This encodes CASSFAGGRYNEQFF. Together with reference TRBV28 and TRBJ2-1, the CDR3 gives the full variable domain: DVKVTQSSRYLVKRTGEKVFLECVQDMDHENMFWYRQDPGLGLRLIYFSYDVKMKEKGDIPEGYSVSREKKERFSLILESASTNQTSMYLCASSFAGGRYNEQFFGPGTRLTVL.